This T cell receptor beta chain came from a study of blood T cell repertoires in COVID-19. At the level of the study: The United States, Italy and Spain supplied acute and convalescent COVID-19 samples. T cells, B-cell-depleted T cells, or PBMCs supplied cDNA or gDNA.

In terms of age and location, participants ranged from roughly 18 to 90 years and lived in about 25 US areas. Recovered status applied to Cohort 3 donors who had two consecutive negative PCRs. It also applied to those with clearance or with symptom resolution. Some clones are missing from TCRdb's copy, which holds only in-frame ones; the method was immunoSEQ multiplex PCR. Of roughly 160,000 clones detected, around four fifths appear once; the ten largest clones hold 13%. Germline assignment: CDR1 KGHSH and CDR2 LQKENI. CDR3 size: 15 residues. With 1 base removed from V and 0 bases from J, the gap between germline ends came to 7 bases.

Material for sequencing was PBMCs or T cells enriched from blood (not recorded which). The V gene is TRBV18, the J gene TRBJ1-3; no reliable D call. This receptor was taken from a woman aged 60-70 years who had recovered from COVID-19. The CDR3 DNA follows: TGTGCCAGCTCACCACTGCAGGACTCTGGAAACACCATATATTTT. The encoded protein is CASSPLQDSGNTIYF.